The sequence of this T cell receptor (beta chain) was determined in a study of cytomegalovirus exposure and HLA in healthy donors. Turning to the study itself: Findings of an earlier analysis included around 120 million unique TCR beta sequences from 190 million or so T cells.

PCR was performed using 60 Vbeta and 13 Jbeta primers. Profiling relied on immunoSEQ multiplex PCR, and the TCRdb table lists in-frame clones only, not all of them. The table lists some 190,000 clones, about 82% of them singletons. The clonotype originates from a man younger than 35 in good health and CMV-seronegative. The sequencing input was PBMCs.

CDR3 nucleotides: TGCGCCAGCAGCATGGACTTCTTCACAGATACGCAGTATTTT. It translates to CASSMDFFTDTQYF. V and J are TRBV5-1 and TRBJ2-3; D might be TRBD2 (5 bases). This CDR3 contains 14 residues. The ends were cut back, 4 bases at V and 2 bases at J, with 11 bases in the middle. Germline CDR1 is SGHRS and CDR2 is YFSETQ. Combining the CDR3 with reference TRBV5-1 and TRBJ2-3 gives the whole variable domain KAGVTQTPRYLIKTRGQQVTLSCSPISGHRSVSWYQQTPGQGLQFLFEYFSETQRNKGNFPGRFSGRQFSNSRSEMNVSTLELGDSALYLCASSMDFFTDTQYFGPGTRLTVL.